Listed below are T cell receptor beta chains from one sample, sequenced in a study of CD8+CD57+ T cells in acquired aplastic anemia. MiXCR, run by TCRdb on the reads, gives a single entry per CDR3 protein. Of 160,000 or so distinct CDR3 sequences listed, 40% to 60% were seen once; the top ten hold about 31%. Material: sorted CD4+, CD8+, or CD8+CD57+ T cells (not recorded which) from PBMCs. Source of these receptors: a human donor with aplastic anemia. Each CDR3 is given with its conserved first and last residue. D genes are given only for firm matches. Rows may omit the clone size; those that give it use once, few, many or a size class.

TRBV12-3/TRBV12-4	TRBJ2-3	.	.	TGTGCCAGCAGCCCAGGAGGGAACACAGATACGCAGTATTTT	CASSPGGNTDTQYF
TRBV7-2	TRBJ2-5	.	.	TGTGCCAGCAGCCCCCGACAAATGTACCAAGAGACCCAGTACTTC	CASSPRQMYQETQYF
TRBV20-1	TRBJ2-5	.	.	TGCAGTGTCTCCCAGGAGCAAGAGACCCAGTACTTC	CSVSQEQETQYF
TRBV24-1	TRBJ2-5	.	.	TGTGCCACCAGTGATTTGGGCAGCGAAGAGACCCAGTACTTC	CATSDLGSEETQYF
TRBV15	TRBJ1-6	.	few	TGTGCCACCAGCAGAGTATGGGGGGCCGATAATTCACCCCTCCACTTT	CATSRVWGADNSPLHF
TRBV10-1	TRBJ1-1	.	many	TGCGCCAGCAGCCCCGGGACGGTGAACACTGAAGCTTTCTTT	CASSPGTVNTEAFF
TRBV10-3	TRBJ1-6	TRBD1	few	TGTGCCATCAGTGCCACAGGGGAGGGTTCACCCCTCCACTTT	CAISATGEGSPLHF
TRBV29-1	TRBJ1-2	.	.	TGCAGCGTTGGGGATTGGGTAGGCTATGGCTACACCTTC	CSVGDWVGYGYTF
TRBV29-1	TRBJ2-3	TRBD2	.	TGCAGCTTAGCCCTACTAGCGGTCACAGATACGCAGTATTTT	CSLALLAVTDTQYF
TRBV19	TRBJ2-7	.	.	TGTGCCAGTAGTATCCCAGGGACCTACGAGCAGTACTTC	CASSIPGTYEQYF
TRBV3-1	TRBJ1-2	.	many	TGTGCCAGTAGTTTGAAGGGCGGCTATGGCTACACCTTC	CASSLKGGYGYTF
TRBV10-3	TRBJ2-7	TRBD1	.	TGTGCCATCAGACCTCTGCCGGGACAGGGGGCCCTGAGCTCCTACGAGCAGTACTTC	CAIRPLPGQGALSSYEQYF
TRBV7-7	TRBJ2-3	.	few	TGTGCTAGCAGCGAAAGCGGTGGCACAGATACGCAGTATTTT	CASSESGGTDTQYF
TRBV19	TRBJ1-1	.	.	TGTGCCAGTCGCAATCTGGGCACTGAAGCTTTCTTT	CASRNLGTEAFF
TRBV9	TRBJ2-5	.	.	TGTGCCAGCAGCGTATCCCGAGGGGAGACCCAGTACTTC	CASSVSRGETQYF